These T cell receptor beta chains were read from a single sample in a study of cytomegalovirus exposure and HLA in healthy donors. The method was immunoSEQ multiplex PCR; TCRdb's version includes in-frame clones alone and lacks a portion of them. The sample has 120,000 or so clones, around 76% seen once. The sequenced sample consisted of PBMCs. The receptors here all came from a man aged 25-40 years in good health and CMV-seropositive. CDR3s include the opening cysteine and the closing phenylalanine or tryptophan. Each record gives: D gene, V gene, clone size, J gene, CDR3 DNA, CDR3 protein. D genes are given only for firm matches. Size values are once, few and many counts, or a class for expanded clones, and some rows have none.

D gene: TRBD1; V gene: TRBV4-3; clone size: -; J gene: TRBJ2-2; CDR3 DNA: TGCGCCAGCAGCCCGGGGACAGGGAACACCGGGGAGCTGTTTTTT; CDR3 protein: CASSPGTGNTGELFF
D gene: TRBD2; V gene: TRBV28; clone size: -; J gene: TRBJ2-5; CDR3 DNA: TGTGCCAGCAGTTTACTAGCGGGGGGCGCCTACCAAGAGACCCAGTACTTC; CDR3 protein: CASSLLAGGAYQETQYF
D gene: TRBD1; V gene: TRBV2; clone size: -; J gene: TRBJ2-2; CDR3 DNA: TGTGCCAGCAGTCGACAGGGGGCGAACACCGGGGAGCTGTTTTTT; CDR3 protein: CASSRQGANTGELFF
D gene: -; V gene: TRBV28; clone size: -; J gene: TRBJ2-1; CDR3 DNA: TGTGCCAGCAGTTCGACAGTATTGAGCTCCTACAATGAGCAGTTCTTC; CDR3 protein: CASSSTVLSSYNEQFF
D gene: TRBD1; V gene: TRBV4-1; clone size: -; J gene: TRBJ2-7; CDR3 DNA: TGCGCCAGCAGCCTTGATGGGGACAGGGTATACGAGCAGTACTTC; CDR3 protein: CASSLDGDRVYEQYF
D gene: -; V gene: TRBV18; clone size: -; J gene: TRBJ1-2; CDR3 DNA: TGTGCCAGCTCACCACAGGGACTGCCAAACTATGGCTACACCTTC; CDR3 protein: CASSPQGLPNYGYTF
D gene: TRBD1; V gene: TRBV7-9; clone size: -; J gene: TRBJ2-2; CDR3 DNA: TGTGCCAGCCACGTAAGAGGGACAGGGCCGAACACCGGGGAGCTGTTTTTT; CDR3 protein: CASHVRGTGPNTGELFF
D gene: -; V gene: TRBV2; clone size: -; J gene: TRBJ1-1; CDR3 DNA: TGTGCCAGCAGCGAGGCCTTTGCGTCGAACACTGAAGCTTTCTTT; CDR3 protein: CASSEAFASNTEAFF
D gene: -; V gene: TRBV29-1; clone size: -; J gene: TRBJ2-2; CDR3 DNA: TGCAGCGTTGAAGGGGGCTTAGACACCGGGGAGCTGTTTTTT; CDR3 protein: CSVEGGLDTGELFF
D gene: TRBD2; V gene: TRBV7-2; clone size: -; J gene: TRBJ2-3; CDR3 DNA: TGTGCCAGCAGCTATGGGACTAGCGGGGGAGGGAGCACAGATACGCAGTATTTT; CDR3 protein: CASSYGTSGGGSTDTQYF
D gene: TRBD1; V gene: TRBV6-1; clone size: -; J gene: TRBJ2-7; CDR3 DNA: TGTGCCAGCAGGAGGGGACAGTCGGAAAACGAGCAGTACTTC; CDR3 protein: CASRRGQSENEQYF
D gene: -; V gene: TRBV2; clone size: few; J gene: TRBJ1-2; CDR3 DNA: TGTGCCAGCAGTGAAGACTCCGGGGCTAACTATGGCTACACCTTC; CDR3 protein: CASSEDSGANYGYTF
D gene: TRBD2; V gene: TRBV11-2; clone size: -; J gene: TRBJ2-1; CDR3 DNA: TGTGCCAGCAGCCCCTCTAGCGGGGGGGTCGACAATGAGCAGTTCTTC; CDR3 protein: CASSPSSGGVDNEQFF
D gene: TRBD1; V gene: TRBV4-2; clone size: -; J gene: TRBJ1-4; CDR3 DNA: TGTGCCAGCAGCCAAGATCACAGCAGGGGGACCCACGCGGGTGAAAAACTGTTTTTT; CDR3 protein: CASSQDHSRGTHAGEKLFF
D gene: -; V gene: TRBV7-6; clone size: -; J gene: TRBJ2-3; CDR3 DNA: TGTGCCAGCAGCCCCTTCGGGGTGGCGGTGGATACGCAGTATTTT; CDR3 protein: CASSPFGVAVDTQYF
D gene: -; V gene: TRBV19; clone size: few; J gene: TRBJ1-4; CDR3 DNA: TGTGCCACAACCCGGCGGCCATATGAAAAACTGTTTTTT; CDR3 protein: CATTRRPYEKLFF
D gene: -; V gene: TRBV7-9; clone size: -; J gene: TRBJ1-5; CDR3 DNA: TGTGCCCTCGGCACCAGTCAAGGGGGTCCCCAGCATTTT; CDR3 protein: CALGTSQGGPQHF
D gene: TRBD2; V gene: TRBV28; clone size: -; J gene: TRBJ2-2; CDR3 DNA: TGTGCCAGCAGTTTCCCCGGGGGGGCCTCCGGGGAGCTGTTTTTT; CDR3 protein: CASSFPGGASGELFF
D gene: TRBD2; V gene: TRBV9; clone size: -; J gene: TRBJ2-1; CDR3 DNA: TGTGCCAGCAGCGTTACACTAGCGGGGGGGCACGATGAGCAGTTCTTC; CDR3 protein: CASSVTLAGGHDEQFF
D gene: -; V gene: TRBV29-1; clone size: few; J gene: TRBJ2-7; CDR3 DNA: TGCAGCGCCCAATATAGCCCCTACGAGCAGTACTTC; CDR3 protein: CSAQYSPYEQYF
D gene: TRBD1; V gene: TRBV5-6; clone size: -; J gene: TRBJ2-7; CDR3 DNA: TGTGCCAGCAGCTTCGGGACAGTACGGGAGCAGTACTTC; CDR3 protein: CASSFGTVREQYF
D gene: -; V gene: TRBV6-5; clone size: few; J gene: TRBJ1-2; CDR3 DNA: TGTGCCGTCGCTGGGACACGCTATGGCTACACCTTC; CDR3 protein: CAVAGTRYGYTF
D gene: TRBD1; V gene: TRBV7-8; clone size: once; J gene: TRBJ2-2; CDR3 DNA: TGTGCCAGCAGCTTAGGGACAGGGGGCGCGGGGGGAGACGGGGAGCTGTTTTTT; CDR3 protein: CASSLGTGGAGGDGELFF
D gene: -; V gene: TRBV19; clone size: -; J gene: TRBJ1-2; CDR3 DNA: TGTGCCAGTAGTCCCGAGAGCTTCTATGGCTACACCTTC; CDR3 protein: CASSPESFYGYTF
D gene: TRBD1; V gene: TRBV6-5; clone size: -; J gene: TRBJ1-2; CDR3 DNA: TGTGCCAGCAGTGGACAGGGCTCTAACTATGGCTACACCTTC; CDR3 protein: CASSGQGSNYGYTF
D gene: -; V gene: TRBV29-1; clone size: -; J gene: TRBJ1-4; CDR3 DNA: TGCAGCGTTGAGATGGCAGGGAGGCTGTTTTTT; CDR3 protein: CSVEMAGRLFF
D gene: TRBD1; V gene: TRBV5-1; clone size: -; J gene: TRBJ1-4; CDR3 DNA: TGCGCCAGCAGCTTGGGCGGACAGGGGGGATTAGCAACTAATGAAAAACTGTTTTTT; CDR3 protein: CASSLGGQGGLATNEKLFF
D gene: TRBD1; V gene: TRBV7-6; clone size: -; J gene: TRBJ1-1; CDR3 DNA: TGTGCCAGCAGCCCGACAGGGCAGGGAGCTTTCTTT; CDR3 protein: CASSPTGQGAFF
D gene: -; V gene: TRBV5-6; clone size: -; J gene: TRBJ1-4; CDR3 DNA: TGTGCCAGCAGCGCAGGTTACAGGAAGGGTACAGGAAAACTGTTTTTT; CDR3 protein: CASSAGYRKGTGKLFF
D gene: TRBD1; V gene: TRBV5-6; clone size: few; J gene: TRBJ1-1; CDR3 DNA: TGTGCCAGCAGCGAAGGGGGCGTAAGGGGTCGAGCTTTCTTT; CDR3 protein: CASSEGGVRGRAFF
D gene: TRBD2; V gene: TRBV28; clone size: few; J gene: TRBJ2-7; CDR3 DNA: TGTGCCAGCAGTTCGGTGGAGAATCTAGCGGGGGGATCCGAGCAGTACTTC; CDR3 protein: CASSSVENLAGGSEQYF
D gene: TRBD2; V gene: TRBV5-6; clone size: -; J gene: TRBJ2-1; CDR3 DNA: TGTGCCAGCAGCTGGGACGGACTAGCACAGCCTTACAATGAGCAGTTCTTC; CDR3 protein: CASSWDGLAQPYNEQFF
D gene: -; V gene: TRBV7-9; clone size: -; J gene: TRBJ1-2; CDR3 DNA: TGTGCCAGCAGCTTAGGTCGCGGTGGCTACACCTTC; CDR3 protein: CASSLGRGGYTF
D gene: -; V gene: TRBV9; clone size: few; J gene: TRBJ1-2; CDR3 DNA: TGTGCCAGCAGCCGGGCGGGGGTTTATGGCTACACCTTC; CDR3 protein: CASSRAGVYGYTF
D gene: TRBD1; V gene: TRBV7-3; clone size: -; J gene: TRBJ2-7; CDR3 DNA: TGTGCCAGCAGCTTACAGGGGGACGAGCAGTACTTC; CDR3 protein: CASSLQGDEQYF
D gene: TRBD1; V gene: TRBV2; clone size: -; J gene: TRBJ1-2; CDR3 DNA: TGTGCCAGCAGTGAGACAGGGGACCCTAACTATGGCTACACCTTC; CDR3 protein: CASSETGDPNYGYTF
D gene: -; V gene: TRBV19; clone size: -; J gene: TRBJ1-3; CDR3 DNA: TGTGCCAGTAGTACCCCAGTGCTCTCTGGAAACACCATATATTTT; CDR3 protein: CASSTPVLSGNTIYF
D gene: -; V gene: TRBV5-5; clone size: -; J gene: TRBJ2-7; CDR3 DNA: TGTGCCAGCAGCTTGTTCGGGGAGAACTCCTACGAGCAGTACTTC; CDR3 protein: CASSLFGENSYEQYF
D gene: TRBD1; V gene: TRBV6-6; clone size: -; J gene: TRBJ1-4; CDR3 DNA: TGTGCCAGCAGCCTGGACAGGGGAAATGAAAAACTGTTTTTT; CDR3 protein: CASSLDRGNEKLFF
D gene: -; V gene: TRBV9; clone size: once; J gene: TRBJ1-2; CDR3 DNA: TGTGCCAGCAAAGGGGCGTATGGCTACACCTTC; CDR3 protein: CASKGAYGYTF